This entry is about one TCR beta chain. Its antigen target is currently unknown. The record has no base qualities; no much larger clone is one base away. CDR1 is given as SGHVS and CDR2 as FQNEAQ, both from the germline V gene. The CDR3 runs 18 residues from the cysteine to the phenylalanine. Solely the CDR3 DNA is kept, with 54 bases framed from the first base. Ends trimmed: V by 5 bases, J by 7 bases; bases unmatched to a gene: 14. The immunoSEQ Assay, a bias-controlled multiplex PCR, was used to amplify TCRbeta CDR3 regions from genomic DNA. Under the source paper's analysis protocol: The number of nucleated cells in each sample was estimated from the amplification of reference gene primers within the assay. To quantify the absolute abundance of each unique TCRbeta CDR3 rearrangement, sequence reads were collapsed and filtered. For each sample, productive Simpson clonality was calculated by taking the square root of Simpson's diversity index across productive rearrangements. TCRdb obtained this table from immuneACCESS and retained in-frame rearrangements with V and J assigned. These tables miss some clones; where compared with another copy, unresolved V genes account for less than half of the shortfall, and the remainder is unexplained. That table furnishes V, J and clone size, whereas the DNA furnished D and trimming. The sample yields about 180,000 clones; roughly nine tenths were counted once. The ten largest clonotypes hold approximately 2% of the sample.

The data belong to a study of blood T cell repertoires in COVID-19 (dated by TCRdb to the early 2020s). Study-wide context: The collaborator samples originated in the United States, Italy and Spain and spanned the acute and convalescent phases of COVID-19. The sample metadata nearly always contained a de-identified subject ID, COVID-19 status, age in years and sex. Samples came from the ongoing ImmuneRACE study (first 160 participants) plus 1,254 subjects from 6 global collaborators. The repertoires were released in a freely available public database intended as a resource for research on the immune response to SARS-CoV-2. Where available, HLA class I and class II types were taken from metadata supplied by the sample provider and were not determined by assay-based typing. The material from the prospective study consisted of cDNA or gDNA derived from T cells, B-cell-depleted T cells, or PBMCs. The dataset comprised deeply sampled blood TCRbeta repertoires from subjects exposed to, actively infected with, or recovered from COVID-19.

Another Seattle source contributed samples from volunteer blood donors who had recovered from COVID-19. Whole blood was collected in K2EDTA tubes by collaborating institutions according to the institutions' own protocols. For TCRbeta analysis, collaborators shipped samples as frozen whole blood, isolated PBMCs, or DNA extracted from either of those sample types. The study at large found these results: The quantity of clinical and demographic metadata differed by source and by participant and was supplied without curation.

Recombination linked TRBV7-8 to TRBJ2-7; 16 of the junction bases match TRBD2. Material for sequencing was peripheral blood. This TCR derives from a man between 18 and 35 years old who had recovered from COVID-19. The CDR3: CASSLSGLAGGIVGEQYF. The DNA sequence is given as TGTGCCAGCAGCCTATCGGGACTAGCGGGAGGGATAGTGGGGGAGCAGTACTTC.